The rows below give T cell receptor beta chains drawn from one sample of a study of regulatory T cells in long-lasting Graves disease. TCRdb called the multiplex PCR reads again in MiXCR, with one record for every CDR3 protein. The data show about 470,000 distinct CDR3 sequences, with under 15% seen just once and 16% held by the top ten. These data also formed part of another study, on T cells in Graves' hyperthyroidism and ophthalmopathy.

The sequencing used peripheral blood mononuclear cells (PBMCs), collected at new diagnosis, from a patient treated with antithyroid drugs. Receptors were obtained from a woman younger than 45 with Graves disease. The CDR3 runs from the conserved cysteine through the conserved F or W. The listing skips clone size in some rows; elsewhere it reads once, few, many or a size class.

CSARATREQYF | 11 | . | TRBV20-1
CASSYPDGGAETQYF | 15 | many | TRBV6-9
CAWTIGAGNQPQHF | 14 | many | TRBV30
CGVGGMNTGELFF | 13 | . | TRBV28
CATSGPMTGDEQYF | 14 | few | TRBV24-1
CASSSHRTLSSYNEQFF | 17 | . | TRBV5-5
CASSLGLAGGDNEQFF | 16 | many | TRBV7-2
CASSEILAGGDEQFF | 15 | . | TRBV25-1
CASSNDGTGDLSGYTF | 16 | many | TRBV27
CASSPRQGLGGYTF | 14 | many | TRBV7-9
CASRRQETQYF | 11 | many | TRBV2
CSAKRPGLPNQPQHF | 15 | . | TRBV20-1